This T cell receptor beta chain derives from a study of T cells in Graves' hyperthyroidism and ophthalmopathy. Study conclusions and caveats: The blood repertoire included most of the expanded thyroid clonotypes above 0.001.

Template material for amplifying TCR beta CDR3 regions consisted of RNA transcripts. HTBI primers drove first-round RT-PCR of the TCR CDR3. Each CDR3 protein gets one entry after TCRdb re-called the multiplex PCR reads with MiXCR. Of about 610,000 distinct CDR3 sequences listed, 46% are singletons. CDR3 length: 13 amino acids. Germline loops: CDR1 MNHNS, CDR2 SASEGT. V lost 6 bases, J lost 6 bases, and 14 bases lay in between. This clonotype has a count of ten or more. Antigen specificity is unknown. The TCR was taken from a woman younger than 35 with Graves' hyperthyroidism. The sample comprised peripheral blood or thyroid tissue (not recorded which). The chain uses TRBV6-1 and TRBJ1-1; the D gene is possibly TRBD1 (6 bases). In DNA, the CDR3 is TGTGCCAGCAGGGTAGGACAGCTCGCTGAAGCTTTCTTT. Translation: CASRVGQLAEAFF.